This entry lists 4 T cell receptor beta chains sequenced from one sample in a study of blood T cell repertoires in COVID-19. TCRdb keeps only in-frame clones here, not all; method: immunoSEQ multiplex PCR. Here the sample spans about 27,000 clones, 80% to 90% being singletons. The source material was peripheral blood. The receptor set was obtained from a human donor in a cohort sampled during active COVID-19.

V gene TRBV6-5 combines with J gene TRBJ2-5; D is perhaps TRBD2 (5 bases). The CDR3 loop spans 16 amino acids. Germline CDR1 and CDR2: MNHEY and SVGAGI. The ends were cut back, 0 bases at V and 4 bases at J, with 15 bases in the middle. The CDR3 DNA reads as TGTGCCAGCAGTTACTCGGCGGGTCCCGGCGGAGAGACCCAGTACTTC. Its translation is CASSYSAGPGGETQYF.

The chain recombines TRBV5-4 with TRBJ2-5, with 8 bases that match TRBD1. The CDR3 spans 15 residues. Germline CDR1 is SGHNT and CDR2 is YYREEE (reference sequence). V lost 2 bases to trimming and J lost 3 bases; unmatched junction nucleotides: 6. CDR3 protein: CASSLETGVKETQYF. For the CDR3, the DNA is TGTGCCAGCAGCTTAGAGACAGGGGTAAAAGAGACCCAGTACTTC.

The table lists this clone with a count of one. The chain joins TRBV10-3 to TRBJ2-5; D not certain. Germline assignment: CDR1 ENHRY and CDR2 SYGVKD. Trimming took off 4 bases at V and 5 bases at J, with 8 bases between the two ends. The CDR3 is made up of 12 amino acids. CDR3 DNA sequence: TGTGCCATCAGTGTTGCGGAGGAGACCCAGTACTTC. Residues: CAISVAEETQYF.

The chain is built from TRBV15 and TRBJ2-5, with D perhaps matching TRBD1 (7 bases). Trimming removed 4 bases from V and 5 bases from J, with 26 bases in between. Germline loops: CDR1 LNHNV, CDR2 YYDKDF (reference sequence). This CDR3 has 18 residues. The CDR3 DNA follows: TGTGCCACCAGCAATCGAGGGGACAGCAGGGGGGCTTGGGAGACCCAGTACTTC. Protein sequence: CATSNRGDSRGAWETQYF.